The 19 T cell receptor beta chains reported below all come from one sample, sequenced in a study of T cells in Graves' hyperthyroidism and ophthalmopathy. Amplification yielded TCR beta CDR3 regions, with RNA transcripts as the source. A set of HTBI primers served as the primers for a first-round RT-PCR of the TCR CDR3. TCRdb re-analysed the multiplex PCR reads in MiXCR, keeping a single row per CDR3 protein. The sample lists about 250,000 distinct CDR3 sequences, roughly 22% occurring once. The specimen was blood. The source of these receptors is a man under 40 with Graves' ophthalmopathy.

V and J are TRBV3-1 and TRBJ2-5; 14 positions match TRBD2. Germline CDR1 LGHDT, CDR2 YNNKEL (reference sequence). Trimming at V came to 3 bases and at J to 4 bases, leaving 10 bases not matched to a gene. The CDR3 sequence is 18 residues long. CDR3 nucleotides: TGTGCCAGCAGCCACTTTCCGACTAGCGGGAGGGCCCCAGAGACCCAGTACTTC. Its translation is CASSHFPTSGRAPETQYF.

This clonotype has a handful of counts. The chain uses TRBV20-1 and TRBJ2-1; 14 bases agree with TRBD2. The V gene's germline CDR1 is DFQATT and CDR2 SNEGSKA (reference sequence). V shed 3 bases and J 0 bases; nucleotides not matched to a gene: 7. The CDR3 has 18 residues. CDR3 sequence: CSASGGGTSGSSYNEQFF. CDR3 in DNA: TGCAGTGCTAGTGGCGGTGGGACTAGCGGGAGCTCCTACAATGAGCAGTTCTTC.

The V call is TRBV7-2, the J call TRBJ2-5; the D gene is possibly TRBD1 (7 bases). Trimming took off 5 bases at V and 5 bases at J, with 15 bases between the two ends. Germline values: CDR1 SGHTA, CDR2 FQGNSA. The CDR3 totals 14 residues. The CDR3 loop reads CASSRDPGGETQYF. CDR3 in DNA: TGTGCCAGCAGCCGGGACCCAGGGGGGGAGACCCAGTACTTC.

The V gene is TRBV5-1, the J gene TRBJ2-7; 14 bases align to TRBD2. CDR1 and CDR2 from the germline V gene are SGHRS and YFSETQ. The CDR3 loop spans 14 amino acids. V shed 4 bases and J 6 bases; nucleotides not matched to a gene: 3. Here the CDR3 reads CASSPGLAGAEQYF. CDR3 in DNA: TGCGCCAGCAGCCCGGGACTAGCGGGAGCCGAGCAGTACTTC. Complete variable domain (other parts from reference TRBV5-1 and TRBJ2-7): KAGVTQTPRYLIKTRGQQVTLSCSPISGHRSVSWYQQTPGQGLQFLFEYFSETQRNKGNFPGRFSGRQFSNSRSEMNVSTLELGDSALYLCASSPGLAGAEQYFGPGTRLTVT.

The rearrangement links TRBV7-9 to TRBJ1-2; a possible D gene is TRBD1 (5 bases). CDR3 length: 16 residues. V dropped 3 bases and J dropped 6 bases, with 20 bases sitting between them. CDR1 is SEHNR and CDR2 is FQNEAQ in the germline V gene (reference sequence). The CDR3 sequence: CASSFVVATALNGYTF. For the CDR3, the DNA is TGTGCCAGCAGCTTCGTGGTCGCGACAGCTTTGAATGGCTACACCTTC.

This clonotype has more than one count but fewer than ten. The V call is TRBV12-3 or TRBV12-4, the J call TRBJ2-6; 8 bases are shared with TRBD1. V lost 5 bases, J lost 0 bases, and 6 bases stayed unmatched. The CDR3 totals 17 residues. The CDR3, as DNA: TGTGCCAGCAGTCCAGGACAGGGCTACTCTGGGGCCAACGTCCTGACTTTC. As protein: CASSPGQGYSGANVLTF.

This clonotype came up many times. V is TRBV2 and J is TRBJ1-1, with D maybe TRBD1 (5 bases). This CDR3 has 14 residues. Trimming shortened V by 7 bases and J by 2 bases, and 14 bases separated the two germline ends. Germline CDR1 is SNHLY and CDR2 is FYNNEI. The CDR3 is CASIPGPLNTEAFF. The CDR3 DNA reads as TGTGCCAGCATCCCGGGACCATTAAACACTGAAGCTTTCTTT.

The chain uses TRBV20-1 and TRBJ1-4; 7 bases map to TRBD1. Germline CDR1 is DFQATT and CDR2 is SNEGSKA (reference sequence). This CDR3 is built from 13 residues. CDR3 bases: TGCAGCGCCCTGGGACAGCGTAATGAAAAACTGTTTTTT. Its protein is CSALGQRNEKLFF.

This clonotype turned up a few times. The gene calls are TRBV10-3 and TRBJ2-1, with 10 bases lining up with TRBD2. This CDR3 has 16 residues. CDR1 is ENHRY, CDR2 SYGVKD, per germline. Trimming removed 3 bases from V and 7 bases from J; junction bases left unmatched: 9. The CDR3 is CAISDRRASGSNEQFF. The CDR3 bases are TGTGCCATCAGTGATCGTCGGGCTAGCGGGAGTAATGAGCAGTTCTTC.

There are many counts of this clonotype. The chain carries TRBV20-1 and TRBJ2-1, with no clear D. Germline CDR1 DFQATT, CDR2 SNEGSKA (reference sequence). This CDR3 is built from 15 residues. Between the trimmed V and J ends, which lost 0 bases and 0 bases, there was a span of 9 bases. The CDR3 sequence is CSARDDRSSYNEQFF. The CDR3 DNA reads TGCAGTGCTAGAGACGACCGTAGCTCCTACAATGAGCAGTTCTTC.

Ten or more counts support this clonotype. Written as DNA, the CDR3 is TGTGCCAGCTCGTTGGGCAATAGCAATCAGCCCCAGCATTTT. Protein: CASSLGNSNQPQHF. The chain uses TRBV12-3 or TRBV12-4 and TRBJ1-5; D gene ambiguous. The ends were cut back, 8 bases at V and 0 bases at J, with 11 bases in the middle. The CDR3 totals 14 residues.

In regard to this clonotype: A read error may explain this, as a much larger clone is one base away. Likely a read error: the CDR3 ends without its conserved phenylalanine or tryptophan. The V and J genes are TRBV27 and TRBJ2-7; D is possibly TRBD1 (6 bases). The CDR3 consists of 15 residues. Per the germline V gene, CDR1 is MNHEY and CDR2 is SMNVEV (reference sequence). The V and J ends lost 5 bases and 2 bases respectively, with 16 bases between them. DNA for the CDR3: TGTGCCAGCAGTCTGACAGGAACGTTCGCCTACGAGCAGTACCTC. It specifies CASSLTGTFAYEQYL.

A few counts support this clonotype. The chain has TRBV27 and TRBJ2-5, with D possibly matching TRBD2 (6 bases). Germline V lookup: CDR1 MNHEY, CDR2 SMNVEV (reference sequence). This CDR3 is built from 14 residues. The germline V and J ends were trimmed by 6 bases and 4 bases, with 15 bases remaining between them. DNA of the CDR3: TGTGCCAGCAGCCCGGGCAGGAGGGGAGAGACCCAGTACTTC. This sequence encodes CASSPGRRGETQYF.

The rearrangement links TRBV18 to TRBJ2-7; D is ambiguous. The V end was cut by 3 bases, the J end by 2 bases, with 14 bases between. The germline CDR1 and CDR2 sequences are KGHSH and LQKENI. The CDR3 length is 15 residues. CDR3 DNA: TGTGCCAGCTCACCGAGTCTCTCCACGACCTACGAGCAGTACTTC. This gives the protein CASSPSLSTTYEQYF.

This clonotype showed up many times. This sequence joins TRBV11-2 and TRBJ2-1; 8 bases fit TRBD2. Germline values: CDR1 SGHAT, CDR2 FQNNGV. This CDR3 spans 18 amino acids. V trimming: 5 bases; J trimming: 4 bases; junction bases outside the gene matches: 16. The CDR3 DNA follows: TGTGCCAGCAGCCACCCTGGCGGTCTTAGCGGGATATACAATGAGCAGTTCTTC. Its protein product is CASSHPGGLSGIYNEQFF.

This clonotype occurred many times. The chain is built from TRBV30 and TRBJ2-3, with 7 bases aligning to TRBD2. V was pared by 1 base and J by 5 bases, with 6 bases of the junction left unmatched. The germline V gene has CDR1 GTSNPN and CDR2 SVGIG (reference sequence). The CDR3 loop spans 14 amino acids. The DNA for the CDR3 is TGTGCCTGGAGTGGGGGAGGGCCAATAGATACGCAGTATTTT. Its translation is CAWSGGGPIDTQYF.

The chain has TRBV12-3 or TRBV12-4 and TRBJ2-4; D ambiguous. CDR3 size: 12 residues. V was trimmed by 2 bases and J by 8 bases, leaving 7 bases between them. CDR3 loop: CASSLWGDIQYF. As DNA, the CDR3 is TGTGCCAGCAGTTTATGGGGTGACATTCAGTACTTC.

This clonotype was seen repeatedly, ten times or more. This sequence joins TRBV20-1 and TRBJ2-3; weak D call: TRBD2 (7 bases). The CDR3 loop spans 15 amino acids. Trimming pared 5 bases from V and 4 bases from J, leaving 19 bases between. The germline V gene has CDR1 DFQATT and CDR2 SNEGSKA (reference sequence). The chain's CDR3 is CSARRGGGRADTQYF. The CDR3 nucleotides read TGCAGTGCTCGGAGAGGGGGGGGACGTGCAGATACGCAGTATTTT.

The chain is built from TRBV29-1 and TRBJ2-7; D gene uncertain. CDR1 and CDR2 (germline): SQVTM, ANQGSEA. Trimming shortened V by 0 bases and J by 1 base, and 10 bases separated the two germline ends. This CDR3 comprises 14 residues. The CDR3 region has the DNA TGCAGCGTTGAAGATCGTCCAGGATCCTACGAGCAGTACTTC. This sequence encodes CSVEDRPGSYEQYF.